The clone carrying this T cell receptor beta chain occurred once. The data belong to a study of Ad26.COV2.S vaccination and SARS-CoV-2 variants. V was clipped by 6 bases and J by 3 bases; unmatched bases: 3. CDR1 is WNHNN and CDR2 is SYGVQD in the germline V gene (reference sequence). The CDR3 runs 13 residues. Measured with immunoSEQ multiplex PCR; TCRdb has only the in-frame clones, and not every one. The sample shows under 600,000 clones, about 89% of them seen only once. The treatment here: around 19 received Ad26.COV2.S at low or high dose, single or two shots; about 5 received placebo; per-sample allocation not given. On day 63 after the first injection, vaccine and placebo recipients gave samples.

V gene TRBV10-1 combines with J gene TRBJ2-3, with 7 bases aligning to TRBD2. The sequences come from peripheral blood, collected in a trial of Ad26.COV2.S vaccine versus placebo. The receptor was isolated from a person aged 18-65 years who received the Ad26.COV2.S COVID-19 vaccine or a placebo. The CDR3 sequence is CASSGGSTDTQYF. The CDR3 DNA sequence: TGCGCCAGCAGCGGGGGGAGTACAGATACGCAGTATTTT.